The TCR beta chain described here comes from a study of post-analysis software for immune sequencing data. Points from the study as a whole: TRBV5-6, TRBV5-1 and TRBV20-1 belonged to a set of a few TRBV segments that were more frequent in patients than controls.

The TCR beta cDNA libraries carried unique molecular identifiers. From the PCR reads, TCRdb called clonotypes with MiXCR, one entry per CDR3 protein. This sample yields 650,000 to 850,000 distinct CDR3 sequences, of which around 46% are seen a single time; approximately 4.4% belongs to the top ten. About this clonotype: What it recognizes is unknown.

This CDR3 comprises 12 residues. Trimming stripped 4 bases from V and 15 bases from J, with 17 bases between. Germline V gives CDR1 SGDLS, CDR2 YYNGEE. This sequence originates from a girl between 10 and 17 years old with multiple sclerosis. Sequencing input: blood. The chain joins TRBV9 to TRBJ2-1; D unresolved. DNA of the CDR3: TGTGCCAGCAGCTCCAACAAGGAACCATTGTTCTTC. Amino acid sequence: CASSSNKEPLFF.